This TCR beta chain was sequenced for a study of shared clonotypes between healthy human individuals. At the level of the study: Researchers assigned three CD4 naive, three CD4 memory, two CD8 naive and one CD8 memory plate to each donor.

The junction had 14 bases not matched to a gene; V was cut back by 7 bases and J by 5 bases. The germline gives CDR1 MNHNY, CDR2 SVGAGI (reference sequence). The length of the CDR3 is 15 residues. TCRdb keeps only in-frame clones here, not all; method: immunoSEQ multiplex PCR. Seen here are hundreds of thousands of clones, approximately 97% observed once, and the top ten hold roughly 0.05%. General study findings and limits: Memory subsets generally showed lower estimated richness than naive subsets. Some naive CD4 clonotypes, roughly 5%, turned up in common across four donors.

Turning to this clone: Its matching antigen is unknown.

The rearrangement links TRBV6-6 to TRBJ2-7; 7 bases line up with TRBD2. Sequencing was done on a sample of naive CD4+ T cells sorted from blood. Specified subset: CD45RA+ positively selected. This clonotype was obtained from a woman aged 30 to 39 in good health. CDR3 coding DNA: TGTGCCAGCACCGTTGGGGCGGGAGACTGGAACGAGCAGTACTTC. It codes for CASTVGAGDWNEQYF.